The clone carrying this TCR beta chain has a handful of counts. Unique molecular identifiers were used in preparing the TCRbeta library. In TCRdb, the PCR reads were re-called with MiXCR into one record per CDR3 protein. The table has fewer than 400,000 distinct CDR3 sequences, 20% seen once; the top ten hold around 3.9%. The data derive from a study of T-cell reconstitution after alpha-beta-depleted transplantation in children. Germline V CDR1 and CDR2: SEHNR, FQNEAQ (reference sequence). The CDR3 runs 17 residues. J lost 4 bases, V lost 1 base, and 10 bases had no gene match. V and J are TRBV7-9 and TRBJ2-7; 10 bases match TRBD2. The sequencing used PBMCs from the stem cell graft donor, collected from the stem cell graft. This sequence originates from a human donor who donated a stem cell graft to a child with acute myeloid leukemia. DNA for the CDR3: TGTGCCAGCAGCTTAGAAACAGCGGGAGGGGATGGTTACGAGCAGTACTTC. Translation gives CASSLETAGGDGYEQYF.